The 29 T cell receptor beta chains in this list originate from one sample, sequenced in a study of T cell responses to AZD1222 COVID-19 vaccine. Only in-frame clones appear in the TCRdb table, and some are missing; sequencing was by immunoSEQ multiplex PCR. The sample lists 150,000 to 200,000 clones, around 93% occurring once. The sequenced sample was peripheral blood, obtained on day 0 of AZD1222 vaccination. Source of these receptors: an adult in good health.

This chain uses TRBV20-1 with TRBJ1-1; TRBD1 matches at 8 bases. The CDR3 contains 11 residues. Trimming removed 6 bases from V and 12 bases from J; junction bases left unmatched: 9. Germline V CDR1 and CDR2: DFQATT, SNEGSKA (reference sequence). Here the CDR3 DNA reads TGCAGTGCCGGGAGACAGGGGAGAACTTTCTTT. As protein: CSAGRQGRTFF.

This clone turned up a few times. V gene TRBV27 combines with J gene TRBJ2-7; D remains ambiguous. Germline CDR1 is MNHEY and CDR2 is SMNVEV (reference sequence). V shed 3 bases and J shed 7 bases, with 13 bases lying between them. The CDR3 covers 13 residues. The CDR3 here is CASSFRALREQYF. The CDR3 DNA sequence: TGTGCCAGCAGTTTTAGGGCCTTGCGGGAGCAGTACTTC.

The V call is TRBV24-1, the J call TRBJ2-1; D gene uncertain. The CDR3 contains 17 residues. Trimming took off 2 bases at V and 4 bases at J, with 17 bases between the two ends. CDR1 KGHDR and CDR2 SFDVKD come from the germline V gene. This CDR3 is CATSDSSPGGGYNEQFF. For the CDR3, the DNA is TGTGCCACCAGTGATTCGTCTCCGGGCGGTGGTTACAATGAGCAGTTCTTC.

The chain joins TRBV5-1 to TRBJ2-7; D unclear. There are 14 residues in the CDR3. V was clipped by 4 bases and J by 6 bases, with 17 bases between them. Germline assignment: CDR1 SGHRS and CDR2 YFSETQ. Here the CDR3 reads CASSRSPQRGEQYF. The CDR3 DNA is TGCGCCAGCAGCCGGAGTCCCCAGCGCGGCGAGCAGTACTTC.

The V gene is TRBV28, the J gene TRBJ2-5; the D gene could be TRBD1 or TRBD2 (5 bases each). There are 13 residues in the CDR3. Trimming pared 6 bases from V and 5 bases from J, leaving 13 bases between. The V gene's germline CDR1 is MDHEN and CDR2 SYDVKM. Here the CDR3 reads CASSPTGRETQYF. CDR3 in DNA: TGTGCCAGCAGCCCGACGGGGCGGGAGACCCAGTACTTC.

The rearrangement uses TRBV6-6 and TRBJ2-1; D is perhaps TRBD2 (5 bases). The CDR3 is made up of 13 amino acids. V dropped 0 bases and J dropped 7 bases, with 7 bases sitting between them. Germline assignment: CDR1 MNHNY and CDR2 SVGAGI (reference sequence). As DNA, the CDR3 is TGTGCCAGCAGTTACTCATTAGCGAATGAGCAGTTCTTC. The encoded protein is CASSYSLANEQFF.

This rearrangement joins TRBV5-1 to TRBJ2-1; 10 bases line up with TRBD2. Germline V gene lookup returns CDR1 SGHRS and CDR2 YFSETQ. J gave up 4 bases and V 4 bases, and 5 bases lay outside the gene matches. CDR3 length: 15 residues. This CDR3 reads CASSPLAGEYNEQFF. The DNA for the CDR3 is TGCGCCAGCAGCCCCCTAGCGGGAGAGTACAATGAGCAGTTCTTC.

V usage is TRBV19 and J usage is TRBJ1-2, with TRBD1 as a possible D gene (6 bases). V lost 7 bases and J 4 bases, leaving 19 bases between the germline ends. This CDR3 has 15 residues. Germline loops: CDR1 LNHDA, CDR2 SQIVND (reference sequence). The CDR3 protein is CASIPGTRVTYGYTF. CDR3 coding DNA: TGTGCCAGTATACCTGGGACACGCGTGACCTATGGCTACACCTTC.

This chain joins TRBV7-9 and TRBJ1-2; D is unclear. The CDR3 has 11 amino acids. Germline lookup yields CDR1 SEHNR and CDR2 FQNEAQ (reference sequence). V shed 5 bases and J shed 8 bases, with 9 bases lying between them. CDR3 amino acids: CASSPQWGYTF. Here the CDR3 DNA reads TGTGCCAGCAGCCCACAGTGGGGCTACACCTTC.

The chain employs TRBV19 and TRBJ2-4, with 8 bases lining up with TRBD1. The CDR3 is 17 amino acids. Per the germline V gene, CDR1 is LNHDA and CDR2 is SQIVND (reference sequence). J gave up 0 bases and V 5 bases, and 9 bases lay outside the gene matches. Written as DNA, the CDR3 is TGTGCCAGTAGTCCCGGGACAGGTGATCTAGCCAAAAACATTCAGTACTTC. Translation gives CASSPGTGDLAKNIQYF.

The J gene is TRBJ2-3, the V gene TRBV7-3; no clear D gene. In germline, CDR1 is SGHTA, CDR2 FQGTGA. There are 12 residues in the CDR3. V was shortened by 4 bases and J by 8 bases, with 10 bases between the two germline ends. DNA of the CDR3: TGTGCCAGCAGCTCAACCCCTGGTACGCAGTATTTT. This translates into CASSSTPGTQYF.

The J gene is TRBJ2-1, the V gene TRBV7-3; D not certain. The V gene lost 2 bases and the J gene lost 0 bases, with 8 bases spanning the gap. Germline CDR1 and CDR2: SGHTA and FQGTGA. The CDR3 sequence is 15 residues long. The CDR3 sequence is CASSLENPSYNEQFF. Here the CDR3 DNA reads TGTGCCAGCAGCTTAGAGAACCCCTCCTACAATGAGCAGTTCTTC.

CDR3 coding DNA: TGTGCCAGCAGCCCCCCCGATTCCCACAATGAGCAGTTCTTC. Amino acids: CASSPPDSHNEQFF. V and J are TRBV9 and TRBJ2-1; D remains ambiguous. The CDR3 is made up of 14 amino acids. CDR1 SGDLS and CDR2 YYNGEE come from the germline V gene. V lost 4 bases to trimming and J lost 5 bases, with 13 bases between them. The full variable domain, with the rest looked up from reference TRBV9 and TRBJ2-1, is DSGVTQTPKHLITATGQRVTLRCSPRSGDLSVYWYQQSLDQGLQFLIQYYNGEERAKGNILERFSAQQFPDLHSELNLSSLELGDSALYFCASSPPDSHNEQFFGPGTRLTVL.

The CDR3 sequence is CASEGGWQPQHF. CDR3 in DNA: TGTGCCAGTGAGGGGGGCTGGCAGCCCCAGCATTTT. The J gene is TRBJ1-5, the V gene TRBV19; D might be TRBD1 (6 bases). The germline V gene encodes CDR1 LNHDA and CDR2 SQIVND (reference sequence). The V end lost 8 bases, the J end lost 7 bases, and 12 bases lay between the germline ends. This CDR3 contains 12 residues.

The chain employs TRBV30 and TRBJ1-5, with D tentatively TRBD1 (5 bases). The CDR3 covers 14 residues. V lost 2 bases to trimming and J lost 2 bases, with 10 bases between them. The germline CDR1 and CDR2 sequences are GTSNPN and SVGIG (reference sequence). The CDR3 DNA sequence: TGTGCCTGGAGTTACGGGACGGGCAATCAGCCCCAGCATTTT. Translated: CAWSYGTGNQPQHF.

This chain uses TRBV30 with TRBJ2-3; 15 bases agree with TRBD2. CDR3 length: 15 amino acids. Trimming cost V 8 bases and J 4 bases; bases outside gene matches: 7. Germline CDR1 GTSNPN, CDR2 SVGIG (reference sequence). The CDR3 is CAAGLAGGSADTQYF. CDR3 coding DNA: TGTGCCGCAGGACTAGCGGGAGGGTCGGCAGATACGCAGTATTTT.

The CDR3 region has the DNA TGTGCCAGCAGCTTAGGCGGGACAGGCTCAATATCCCCAAAGTTCTTC. This translates into CASSLGGTGSISPKFF. This chain uses TRBV7-9 with TRBJ2-1; 8 positions match TRBD1. The CDR3 has 16 amino acids. CDR1 SEHNR and CDR2 FQNEAQ come from the germline V gene (reference sequence). The V segment lost 1 base and the J segment 14 bases; nucleotides outside the gene matches: 16.

The chain employs TRBV6-2 or TRBV6-3 and TRBJ2-3; 10 bases line up with TRBD2. Trimming at V came to 2 bases and at J to 4 bases, leaving 6 bases not matched to a gene. Germline CDR1 is MNHEY and CDR2 is SVGEGT. This CDR3 comprises 16 residues. The chain's CDR3 is CASSYRLAGVSDTQYF. DNA of the CDR3: TGTGCCAGCAGTTACAGGCTAGCGGGAGTGTCAGATACGCAGTATTTT.

The V gene is TRBV28, the J gene TRBJ1-5; D possibly corresponds to TRBD1 (5 bases). Germline lookup yields CDR1 MDHEN and CDR2 SYDVKM. CDR3 length: 16 amino acids. Trimming shortened V by 7 bases and J by 2 bases, and 18 bases separated the two germline ends. The CDR3 sequence is CASTSWRDLGNQPQHF. The CDR3 DNA reads TGTGCCAGCACCTCTTGGCGGGACCTTGGCAATCAGCCCCAGCATTTT.

The chain uses TRBV7-8 and TRBJ2-2, with D unresolved. CDR3 length equals 14 residues. V lost 7 bases, J lost 4 bases, and 13 bases lay in between. Germline V lookup: CDR1 SGHVS, CDR2 FQNEAQ. In DNA, the CDR3 is TGTGCCAGCAACCTACAGTTGGGCACCGGGGAGCTGTTTTTT. Its protein is CASNLQLGTGELFF.

This clone was detected only a few times. The V call is TRBV15, the J call TRBJ2-6, with D unresolved. The length of the CDR3 is 15 residues. Trimming took off 4 bases at V and 0 bases at J, with 7 bases between the two ends. CDR1 is LNHNV, CDR2 YYDKDF, per germline (reference sequence). CDR3 loop: CATSTSDSGANVLTF. The CDR3 region has the DNA TGTGCCACCAGCACGTCAGACTCTGGGGCCAACGTCCTGACTTTC.

V and J are TRBV7-2 and TRBJ2-7; 8 nucleotides match TRBD2. This CDR3 has 14 residues. V shed 4 bases, J shed 4 bases, and the junction held 6 bases outside the gene matches. Looked up from germline, CDR1 is SGHTA and CDR2 is FQGNSA. The CDR3 DNA follows: TGTGCCAGCAGCTCCGGACTAGCTAGATACGAGCAGTACTTC. This translates into CASSSGLARYEQYF.

This chain connects TRBV5-1 to TRBJ2-2, with D tentatively TRBD1 (5 bases). V lost 2 bases and J 0 bases, leaving 11 bases between the germline ends. The CDR3 length is 16 residues. Germline V CDR1 and CDR2: SGHRS, YFSETQ. CDR3 nucleotide sequence: TGCGCCAGCAGCTTCAAGGGGCCCGCGAACACCGGGGAGCTGTTTTTT. Amino acid sequence: CASSFKGPANTGELFF.

This chain links TRBV6-5 with TRBJ1-3, with TRBD1 matching over 7 bases. J gave up 0 bases and V 7 bases, and 6 bases lay outside the gene matches. The CDR3 runs to 15 residues. Germline values: CDR1 MNHEY, CDR2 SVGAGI. The CDR3 DNA sequence: TGTGCCAGCACCAAGGGACAGTACTCTGGAAACACCATATATTTT. Its translation is CASTKGQYSGNTIYF.

The chain links TRBV10-3 to TRBJ2-1; D uncertain. Germline-derived CDR1 and CDR2 are ENHRY and SYGVKD. The ends were cut back, 3 bases at V and 6 bases at J, with 9 bases in the middle. The length of the CDR3 is 13 residues. This CDR3 reads CAISDRQINEQFF. The CDR3 coding sequence is TGTGCCATCAGTGATCGGCAGATCAATGAGCAGTTCTTC.

The chain employs TRBV10-3 and TRBJ1-2, with TRBD1 matching over 7 bases. The germline V gene has CDR1 ENHRY and CDR2 SYGVKD. The CDR3 length is 14 residues. The ends lost 3 bases at V and 4 bases at J; junction bases unmatched: 5. This CDR3 reads CAISDSGTAYGYTF. The CDR3 coding sequence is TGTGCCATCAGTGATTCCGGGACAGCCTATGGCTACACCTTC.

The chain has TRBV7-2 and TRBJ1-1, with a weak D call TRBD1 (5 bases). Germline lookup yields CDR1 SGHTA and CDR2 FQGNSA. The CDR3 runs to 14 residues. V was cut by 1 base and J by 5 bases, with 11 bases left in between. CDR3 sequence reads: CASSLEGEWTEAFF. The DNA for the CDR3 is TGTGCCAGCAGCTTAGAAGGGGAGTGGACTGAAGCTTTCTTT.

J is TRBJ1-5 and V is TRBV7-8; 8 bases fit TRBD1. The J segment lost 1 base and the V segment lost 2 bases, leaving 4 bases of the junction unmatched. The CDR3 is 16 amino acids. Germline CDR1 SGHVS, CDR2 FQNEAQ. The CDR3 region has the DNA TGTGCCAGCAGCTTAAGGACAGGGCCCAGCAATCAGCCCCAGCATTTT. Its protein is CASSLRTGPSNQPQHF. The full variable domain, with the rest looked up from reference TRBV7-8 and TRBJ1-5, is GAGVSQSPRYKVAKRGQDVALRCDPISGHVSLFWYQQALGQGPEFLTYFQNEAQLDKSGLPSDRFFAERPEGSVSTLKIQRTQQEDSAVYLCASSLRTGPSNQPQHFGDGTRLSIL.

The table lists this clone with a few counts. V gene TRBV7-9 combines with J gene TRBJ2-7; 7 bases fit TRBD2. Germline CDR1 reads SEHNR; CDR2 reads FQNEAQ (reference sequence). Trimming took 1 base from V and 3 from J; bases not matched to a gene: 12. There are 17 residues in the CDR3. CDR3 DNA sequence: TGTGCCAGCAGCTTAGTTGTTGCGGGAGTCTTTGGCTACGAGCAGTACTTC. Protein product: CASSLVVAGVFGYEQYF.